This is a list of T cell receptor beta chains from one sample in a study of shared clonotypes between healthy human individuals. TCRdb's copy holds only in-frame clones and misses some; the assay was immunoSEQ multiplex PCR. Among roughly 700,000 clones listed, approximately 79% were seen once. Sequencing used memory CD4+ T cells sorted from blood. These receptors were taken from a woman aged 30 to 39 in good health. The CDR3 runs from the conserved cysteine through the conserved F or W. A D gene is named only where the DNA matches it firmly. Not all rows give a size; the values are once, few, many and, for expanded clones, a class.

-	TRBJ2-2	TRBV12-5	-	TGTGCTAGTGGTTTACAGCGAACCGGGGAGCTGTTTTTT	CASGLQRTGELFF
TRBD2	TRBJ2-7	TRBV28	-	TGTGCCAGCAGTCCTAGCGGAAAAGCCCTCTACGAGCAGTACTTC	CASSPSGKALYEQYF
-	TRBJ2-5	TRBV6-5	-	TGTGCCAGCACCTCAAGGGTAGGGGAAGGCGAGACCCAGTACTTC	CASTSRVGEGETQYF
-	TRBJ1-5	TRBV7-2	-	TGTGCCAGCAGCTTAAGCTCGGGGATCAATCAGCCCCAGCATTTT	CASSLSSGINQPQHF
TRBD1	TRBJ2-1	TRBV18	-	TGTGCCAGCCACCGGGACAGAACCTACAATGAGCAGTTCTTC	CASHRDRTYNEQFF
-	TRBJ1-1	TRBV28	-	TGTGCCAGCAGTTGGGGTCTAAACACTGAAGCTTTCTTT	CASSWGLNTEAFF
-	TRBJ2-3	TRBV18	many	TGTGCCAGCTCACGCGACCCGGGAGCCACAGATACGCAGTATTTT	CASSRDPGATDTQYF
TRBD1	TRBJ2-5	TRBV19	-	TGTGCCAGTAGTGACTGGGACAGGGGGCAAGAGACCCAGTACTTC	CASSDWDRGQETQYF
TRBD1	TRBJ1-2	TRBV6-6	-	TGTGCCAGCAGTCAGAGGGGGCTCGGCTACACCTTC	CASSQRGLGYTF
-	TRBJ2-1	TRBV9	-	TGTGCCAGCAGCGTAGGGGGGATTAGGCACAATGAGCAGTTCTTC	CASSVGGIRHNEQFF
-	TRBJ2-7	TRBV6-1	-	TGTGCCAGCAGGAGACAGAGTAACTCCTACGAGCAGTACTTC	CASRRQSNSYEQYF
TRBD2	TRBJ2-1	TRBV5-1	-	TGCGCCAGCAGCTTGGCGGCGGGAGGGGTTGATGAGCAGTTCTTC	CASSLAAGGVDEQFF
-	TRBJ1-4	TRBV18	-	TGTGCCAGCTCACCAGGGCTGGGGGAAAAACTGTTTTTT	CASSPGLGEKLFF
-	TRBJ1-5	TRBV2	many	TGTGCCAGCACGCGGGACAACACCCGGGTTAATCAGCCCCAGCATTTT	CASTRDNTRVNQPQHF
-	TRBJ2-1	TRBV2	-	TGTGCCAGCAGTGGGACTAAACTCAGCTACAATGAGCAGTTCTTC	CASSGTKLSYNEQFF
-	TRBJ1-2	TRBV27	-	TGTGCCAGCACCCAGACAGGCCGCAACTATGGCTACACCTTC	CASTQTGRNYGYTF
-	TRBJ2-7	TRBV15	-	TGTGCCACCAGCAGAGATAGCGCCCCCCGGGGGAACCCCTACGAGCAGTACTTC	CATSRDSAPRGNPYEQYF
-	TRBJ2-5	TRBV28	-	TGTGCCAGCAGTTTAATTTACCCGAATGGAGGGACCCAGTACTTC	CASSLIYPNGGTQYF
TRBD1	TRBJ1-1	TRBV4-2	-	TGTGCCAGCAGCCGGACAGGGACTGGGGACACTGAAGCTTTCTTT	CASSRTGTGDTEAFF
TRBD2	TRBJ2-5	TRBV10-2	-	TGCGCCAGCACCGGGACTAGCGGGAGGGCCTGGAAGACCCAGTACTTC	CASTGTSGRAWKTQYF
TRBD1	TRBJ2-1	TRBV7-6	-	TGTGCCAGCAGCCTCGGACAGGGGGCTTACAATGAGCAGTTCTTC	CASSLGQGAYNEQFF
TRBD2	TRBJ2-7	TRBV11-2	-	TGTGCCAGCAGCGCACCTTTAGCGGGAGGTCCCTACGAGCAGTACTTC	CASSAPLAGGPYEQYF
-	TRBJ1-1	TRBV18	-	TGTGCCAGCTCTCCTGGACAGCAGGCTGAAGCTTTCTTT	CASSPGQQAEAFF
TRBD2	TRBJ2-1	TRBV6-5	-	TGTGCCAGCAGTTACATGAGGCTAGCGGGAAATAATGAGCAGTTCTTC	CASSYMRLAGNNEQFF
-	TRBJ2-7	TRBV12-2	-	TGTGCAAGTCGCTTAGCGCGGACTAACCGCGAGCAGTACTTC	CASRLARTNREQYF
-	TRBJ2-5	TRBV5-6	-	TGTGCCAGCAGCCCCCCCCGGGGGATGGGCCAAGAGACCCAGTACTTC	CASSPPRGMGQETQYF
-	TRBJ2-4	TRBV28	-	TGTGCCAGCTCGAAGGAAAACATTCAGTACTTC	CASSKENIQYF
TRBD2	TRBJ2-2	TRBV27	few	TGTGCCAGCAGTTTAACGGGGGAGGGACGGACCGGGGAGCTGTTTTTT	CASSLTGEGRTGELFF
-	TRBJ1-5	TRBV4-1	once	TGCGCCAGCAGCCAAGAATCCGGGATTCAGCCCCAGCATTTT	CASSQESGIQPQHF
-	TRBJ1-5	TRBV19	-	TGTGCCAGTAGTATCCGAGGGATTCGCAATCAGCCCCAGCATTTT	CASSIRGIRNQPQHF
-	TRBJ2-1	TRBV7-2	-	TGTGCCAGCAGCCGCCGGGGCGACAATGAGCAGTTCTTC	CASSRRGDNEQFF
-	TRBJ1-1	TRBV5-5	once	TGTGCCAGCAGCTTGTTTGACAGTTGGACTGAAGCTTTCTTT	CASSLFDSWTEAFF
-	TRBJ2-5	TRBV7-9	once	TGTGCCAGCAGCTTTGAGGCGGGATACCAAGAGACCCAGTACTTC	CASSFEAGYQETQYF
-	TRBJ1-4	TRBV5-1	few	TGCGCCAGCAGTACAGGGATGGTAGGTGAAAAACTGTTTTTT	CASSTGMVGEKLFF
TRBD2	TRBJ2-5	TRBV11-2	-	TGTGCCAGCAGCCGTTTACTAGCGGGAGGGCAAGAGACCCAGTACTTC	CASSRLLAGGQETQYF
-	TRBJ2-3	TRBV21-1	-	TGTGCCAGCAGCAAAGACCAGGGAAGCACAGATACGCAGTATTTT	CASSKDQGSTDTQYF
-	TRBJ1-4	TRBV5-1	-	TGCGCCAGCAGCAGCGGGGTCGAGGGTGAAAAACTGTTTTTT	CASSSGVEGEKLFF
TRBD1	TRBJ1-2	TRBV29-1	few	TGCAGCGGCGGGGACAGCCGGGGCTACACCTTC	CSGGDSRGYTF
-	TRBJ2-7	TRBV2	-	TGTGCCAGCAGTACTGAGCGGAGGGCGGGCGAGCAGTACTTC	CASSTERRAGEQYF
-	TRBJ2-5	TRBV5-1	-	TGCGCCAGCAGCCCTTTAAAGGGTCAAGAGACCCAGTACTTC	CASSPLKGQETQYF
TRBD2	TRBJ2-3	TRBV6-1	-	TGTGCCAGCTACGGGGCATGGGCGGGAGGAGATACGCAGTATTTT	CASYGAWAGGDTQYF
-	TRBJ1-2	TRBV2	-	TGTGCCAGCAGTGGGAGAGGATCCAACTATGGCTACACCTTC	CASSGRGSNYGYTF
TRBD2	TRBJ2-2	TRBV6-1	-	TGTGCCAGTCGGACTAGCGGGACCACCGGGGAGCTGTTTTTT	CASRTSGTTGELFF
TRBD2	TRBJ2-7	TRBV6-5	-	TGTGCCAGCAGGGGACTAGCGGGAGAGGGTGAGCAGTACTTC	CASRGLAGEGEQYF
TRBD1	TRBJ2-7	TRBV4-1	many	TGCGCCAGCAGCCAAGCAATGACCAGGGGGAGTCAGTCCGAGCAGTACTTC	CASSQAMTRGSQSEQYF
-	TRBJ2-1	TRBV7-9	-	TGTGCCAGCAGCTTAGCGCGAACACAGTACAATGAGCAGTTCTTC	CASSLARTQYNEQFF
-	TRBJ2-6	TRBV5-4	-	TGTGCCAGCAGCCCAGGGTATAGCTCTGGGGCCAACGTCCTGACTTTC	CASSPGYSSGANVLTF
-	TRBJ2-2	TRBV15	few	TGTGCCACCAGCAGAGATCCAGGCACCGGGGAGCTGTTTTTT	CATSRDPGTGELFF
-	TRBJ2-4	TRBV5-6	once	TGTGCCAGCAGCGCCCGCGGAGCCAAAAACATTCAGTACTTC	CASSARGAKNIQYF
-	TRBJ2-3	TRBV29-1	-	TGCAGCGTTGGCCGGGAGCCAGATACGCAGTATTTT	CSVGREPDTQYF
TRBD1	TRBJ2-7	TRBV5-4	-	TGTGCCAGCAGCTTGAATGTGGACAGGGACCACGAGCAGTACTTC	CASSLNVDRDHEQYF